A single sample is the source of the 20 T cell receptor beta chains below, sequenced in a study of blood T cell repertoires in COVID-19. Profiled with immunoSEQ multiplex PCR; TCRdb holds only in-frame clones, not every one. This sample has fewer than 150,000 clones, with less than 90% found just once. Sample: peripheral blood. The receptors were gathered from a man between 65 and 85 years old who had recovered from COVID-19.

This sequence joins TRBV27 and TRBJ2-2, with TRBD2 matching over 9 bases. The V gene end was trimmed by 5 bases and the J gene end by 8 bases; junction bases not matched to a gene: 9. The CDR3 runs to 15 residues. Germline V gene lookup returns CDR1 MNHEY and CDR2 SMNVEV (reference sequence). The CDR3 loop is CASSPRIAGVGELFF. The CDR3 DNA follows: TGTGCCAGCAGTCCCCGCATAGCGGGGGTGGGGGAGCTGTTTTTT.

The V call is TRBV7-9, the J call TRBJ2-3; D is perhaps TRBD1 (5 bases). The CDR3 loop spans 15 amino acids. V was pared by 5 bases and J by 3 bases, with 15 bases between. CDR1 is SEHNR and CDR2 is FQNEAQ in the germline V gene (reference sequence). DNA for the CDR3: TGTGCCAGCAGCCCGTCGGGCAGGGTAACAGATACGCAGTATTTT. Protein sequence: CASSPSGRVTDTQYF.

The gene calls are TRBV6-5 and TRBJ1-2, with 7 bases matching TRBD1. The germline V gene encodes CDR1 MNHEY and CDR2 SVGAGI. Trimming removed 6 bases from V and 1 base from J; junction bases left unmatched: 2. The CDR3 loop spans 13 amino acids. The CDR3: CASRTGVNYGYTF. The CDR3 nucleotides are TGTGCCAGCAGAACAGGGGTTAACTATGGCTACACCTTC.

J is TRBJ1-6 and V is TRBV15, with TRBD1 as a possible D gene (6 bases). CDR3 length: 15 amino acids. CDR1 is LNHNV and CDR2 is YYDKDF in the germline V gene (reference sequence). V was clipped by 4 bases and J by 9 bases, with 16 bases between them. The CDR3 bases are TGTGCCACCAGCACCGCAGACACAGGGATTTCACCCCTCCACTTT. Its translation is CATSTADTGISPLHF.

This clone was seen just once. V usage is TRBV5-1 and J usage is TRBJ2-3; 10 bases fit TRBD2. V shed 4 bases and J 2 bases; nucleotides not matched to a gene: 4. Germline CDR1 and CDR2: SGHRS and YFSETQ. CDR3 size: 15 residues. DNA for the CDR3: TGCGCCAGCAGCATACTAGCGGGGCACACAGATACGCAGTATTTT. Amino acids: CASSILAGHTDTQYF.

This chain links TRBV5-1 with TRBJ2-6, with 7 bases aligning to TRBD2. After removal of 4 bases from V and 2 bases from J, the junction contained 6 bases not matched to a gene. The V gene's germline CDR1 is SGHRS and CDR2 YFSETQ. CDR3 length: 16 residues. In nucleotides, the CDR3 is TGCGCCAGCAGCAGGGAGGGTACCGCTGGGGCCAACGTCCTGACTTTC. As protein: CASSREGTAGANVLTF.

The gene calls are TRBV4-2 and TRBJ2-7; 9 bases are shared with TRBD2. Germline V CDR1 and CDR2: LGHNA, YNFKEQ. This CDR3 comprises 15 residues. The junction had 2 bases not matched to a gene; V was cut back by 0 bases and J by 2 bases. DNA for the CDR3: TGTGCCAGCAGCCAAGAGGGCGGGAGGGCCTACGAGCAGTACTTC. Its translation is CASSQEGGRAYEQYF.

This chain joins TRBV15 and TRBJ2-2; TRBD1 might be the D (6 bases). The CDR3 length is 17 residues. V was trimmed by 0 bases and J by 4 bases, leaving 15 bases between them. Germline lookup yields CDR1 LNHNV and CDR2 YYDKDF (reference sequence). For the CDR3, the DNA is TGTGCCACCAGCAGAGACCCACCGGGACAAGTCACCGGGGAGCTGTTTTTT. Protein product: CATSRDPPGQVTGELFF.

V and J are TRBV7-9 and TRBJ1-2, with no clear D. CDR1 is SEHNR, CDR2 FQNEAQ, per germline (reference sequence). V lost 5 bases, J lost 5 bases, and 12 bases lay in between. CDR3 length: 13 residues. The CDR3 here is CASSTAGRYGYTF. CDR3 nucleotides: TGTGCCAGCAGCACAGCGGGCCGGTATGGCTACACCTTC.

This clone was counted only a few times. J is TRBJ2-2 and V is TRBV19; the D is unclear. The CDR3 loop spans 13 amino acids. Trimming stripped 1 base from V and 5 bases from J, with 5 bases between. Germline loops: CDR1 LNHDA, CDR2 SQIVND (reference sequence). Here the CDR3 DNA reads TGTGCCAGTAGTATAGTGAGGACCGGGGAGCTGTTTTTT. Protein: CASSIVRTGELFF.

The J gene is TRBJ1-5, the V gene TRBV10-3, with D possibly being TRBD1 (6 bases). The germline V and J ends were trimmed by 6 bases and 6 bases, with 18 bases remaining between them. Germline CDR1 is ENHRY and CDR2 is SYGVKD. There are 15 residues in the CDR3. This CDR3 reads CAISPGGGLGQPQHF. As DNA, the CDR3 is TGTGCCATCAGCCCCGGCGGGGGGCTTGGTCAGCCCCAGCATTTT.

This clone is a singleton in its sample. The chain joins TRBV2 to TRBJ1-6; D is possibly TRBD1 (6 bases). The CDR3 sequence is 16 residues long. Germline values: CDR1 SNHLY, CDR2 FYNNEI. Trimming took off 8 bases at V and 3 bases at J, with 17 bases between the two ends. CDR3 region: CASWRRGANYNSPLHF. For the CDR3, the DNA is TGTGCCAGCTGGCGGCGGGGGGCAAACTATAATTCACCCCTCCACTTT.

In its sample, this clone was seen a few times. The rearrangement uses TRBV5-1 and TRBJ1-6, with D possibly being TRBD1 (6 bases). V was shortened by 0 bases and J by 5 bases, with 9 bases between the two germline ends. CDR1 SGHRS and CDR2 YFSETQ come from the germline V gene. The CDR3 loop spans 15 amino acids. CDR3 sequence reads: CASSLVGQNNSPLHF. CDR3 bases: TGCGCCAGCAGCTTGGTTGGACAGAATAATTCACCCCTCCACTTT.

The rearrangement links TRBV7-8 to TRBJ2-3; D is unclear. The germline V gene has CDR1 SGHVS and CDR2 FQNEAQ. Deletions cut 1 base from V and 6 bases from J, with 5 bases between. There are 12 residues in the CDR3. CDR3 region: CASSLGPDTQYF. In DNA, the CDR3 is TGTGCCAGCAGCTTAGGGCCGGATACGCAGTATTTT.

This chain joins TRBV18 and TRBJ2-7, with D perhaps matching TRBD2 (6 bases). V was pared by 2 bases and J by 3 bases, with 23 bases between. The CDR3 length is 18 residues. Germline V gene data show CDR1 as KGHSH and CDR2 as LQKENI. The CDR3 DNA follows: TGTGCCAGCTCACCAGGTTCTGTTACCGGGACTTTACTCTACGAGCAGTACTTC. Amino acid sequence: CASSPGSVTGTLLYEQYF. Full variable domain (outside the CDR3, taken from reference TRBV18 and TRBJ2-7): NAGVMQNPRHLVRRRGQEARLRCSPMKGHSHVYWYRQLPEEGLKFMVYLQKENIIDESGMPKERFSAEFPKEGPSILRIQQVVRGDSAAYFCASSPGSVTGTLLYEQYFGPGTRLTVT.

In its sample, this clone was seen once. The chain employs TRBV19 and TRBJ2-5, with D possibly being TRBD2 (5 bases). The germline gives CDR1 LNHDA, CDR2 SQIVND (reference sequence). Trimming cost V 5 bases and J 2 bases, with 12 bases left between them. The CDR3 has 14 amino acids. CDR3 bases: TGTGCCAGTAGTCATCTACGGGATCAAGAGACCCAGTACTTC. Its translation: CASSHLRDQETQYF. The whole variable domain, remainder taken from reference TRBV19 and TRBJ2-5, is DGGITQSPKYLFRKEGQNVTLSCEQNLNHDAMYWYRQDPGQGLRLIYYSQIVNDFQKGDIAEGYSVSREKKESFPLTVTSAQKNPTAFYLCASSHLRDQETQYFGPGTRLLVL.

The chain joins TRBV2 to TRBJ1-4; D is uncertain. V gave up 7 bases and J gave up 4 bases, with 4 bases separating them. This CDR3 region has 11 residues. Germline lookup yields CDR1 SNHLY and CDR2 FYNNEI. The CDR3 region has the DNA TGTGCCAGCACCCTTAATGAAAAACTGTTTTTT. Translation: CASTLNEKLFF.

The V call is TRBV30, the J call TRBJ2-7; 7 bases agree with TRBD1. CDR3 size: 15 residues. Germline V gene data show CDR1 as GTSNPN and CDR2 as SVGIG (reference sequence). J was trimmed by 5 bases and V by 3 bases; bases with no gene match: 13. Written as DNA, the CDR3 is TGTGCCTGGAGCCGTTTGGACAGGCTTGGGAACGAGCAGTACTTC. It specifies CAWSRLDRLGNEQYF.

This clone was observed a few times. The DNA for the CDR3 is TGTGCCAGCAGCACGGGGAGCCCTAACTATGGCTACACCTTC. As protein: CASSTGSPNYGYTF. This rearrangement joins TRBV6-6 to TRBJ1-2; D uncertain. V gave up 6 bases and J gave up 0 bases, with 11 bases separating them. The CDR3 consists of 14 residues. CDR1 and CDR2 from the germline V gene are MNHNY and SVGAGI (reference sequence).

This clone was observed once. This chain links TRBV5-1 with TRBJ2-7; TRBD2 matches at 7 bases. The junction had 12 bases not matched to a gene; V was cut back by 4 bases and J by 5 bases. CDR1 and CDR2 (germline): SGHRS, YFSETQ. CDR3 length: 15 residues. DNA of the CDR3: TGCGCCAGCAGCCCGGAGCCCAGGGCGGGGGACGAGCAGTACTTC. This sequence encodes CASSPEPRAGDEQYF.